The source of this TCR beta chain is a study of human T cells and chemical hapten exposure. MiXCR was run by TCRdb on the RACE reads, yielding one entry per CDR3 protein. Of tens of thousands of distinct CDR3 sequences listed, 3.5% to 4.5% were seen once; the top ten hold around 5.8%. Trimming at V came to 5 bases and at J to 1 base, leaving 12 bases not matched to a gene. The length of the CDR3 is 18 residues. A word on this clonotype: Its antigen is unidentified.

The time point denotes: healthy volunteer bleed at 2 weeks. It was unfractionated whole blood from which total RNA was extracted. Findings of the study overall: DPC sensitization left the count of TCRs above 1 in 1000 unchanged.

The rearrangement joins TRBV12-3 or TRBV12-4 to TRBJ2-4, with 9 bases matching TRBD1. The TCR was taken from a human donor in good health. Some clones in this sample may be carry-over from other donors' samples. The specimen sequenced was whole blood. CDR3 bases: TGTGCCAGCAGTCCCCACCGGACAGGGGACGAGGCCAAAAACATTCAGTACTTC. Protein: CASSPHRTGDEAKNIQYF.